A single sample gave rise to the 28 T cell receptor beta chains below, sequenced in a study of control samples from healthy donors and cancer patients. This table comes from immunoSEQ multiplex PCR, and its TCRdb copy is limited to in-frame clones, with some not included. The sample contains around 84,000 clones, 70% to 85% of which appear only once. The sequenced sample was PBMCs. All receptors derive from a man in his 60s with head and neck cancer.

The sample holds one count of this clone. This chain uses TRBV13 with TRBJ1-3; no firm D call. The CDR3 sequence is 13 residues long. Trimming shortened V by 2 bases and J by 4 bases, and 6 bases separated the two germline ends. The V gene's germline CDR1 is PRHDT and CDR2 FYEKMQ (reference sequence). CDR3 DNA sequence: TGTGCCAGCAGCTTAACCCGAGGAAACACCATATATTTT. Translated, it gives CASSLTRGNTIYF.

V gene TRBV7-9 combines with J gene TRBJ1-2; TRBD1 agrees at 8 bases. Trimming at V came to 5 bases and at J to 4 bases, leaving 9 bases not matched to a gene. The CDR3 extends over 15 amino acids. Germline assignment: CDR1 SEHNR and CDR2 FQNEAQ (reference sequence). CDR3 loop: CASSLLGQGPYGYTF. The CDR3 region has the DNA TGTGCCAGCAGCCTACTAGGACAGGGCCCCTATGGCTACACCTTC.

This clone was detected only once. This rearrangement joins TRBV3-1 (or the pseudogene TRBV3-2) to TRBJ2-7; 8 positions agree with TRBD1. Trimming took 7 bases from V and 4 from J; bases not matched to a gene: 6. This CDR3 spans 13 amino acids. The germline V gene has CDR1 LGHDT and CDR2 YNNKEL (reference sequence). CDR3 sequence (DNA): TGTGCCAGCACCGGGACAGGAACATACGAGCAGTACTTC. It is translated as CASTGTGTYEQYF.

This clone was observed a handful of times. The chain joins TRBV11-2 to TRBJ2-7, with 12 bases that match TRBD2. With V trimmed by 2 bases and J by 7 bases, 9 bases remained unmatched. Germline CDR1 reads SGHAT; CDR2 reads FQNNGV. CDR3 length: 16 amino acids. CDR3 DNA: TGTGCCAGCAGCTTATTACGGCTAGCGGGAGGGAGGGAGCAGTACTTC. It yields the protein CASSLLRLAGGREQYF.

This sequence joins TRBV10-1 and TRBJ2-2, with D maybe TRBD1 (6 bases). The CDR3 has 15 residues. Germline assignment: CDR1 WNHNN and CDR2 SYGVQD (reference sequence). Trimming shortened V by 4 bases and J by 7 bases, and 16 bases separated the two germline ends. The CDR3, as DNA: TGCGCCAGCAGTGGAGGGACACCAAACGGCGGGGAGCTGTTTTTT. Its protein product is CASSGGTPNGGELFF.

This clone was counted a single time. The CDR3: CASSPHKQSEAFF. In DNA form, the CDR3 reads TGTGCCAGCTCACCCCATAAACAGAGTGAAGCTTTCTTT. The genes are TRBV18 and TRBJ1-1, with D unclear. CDR3 size: 13 residues. The germline CDR1 and CDR2 sequences are KGHSH and LQKENI. Trimming left V 3 bases short and J 7 bases short, with 12 bases between.

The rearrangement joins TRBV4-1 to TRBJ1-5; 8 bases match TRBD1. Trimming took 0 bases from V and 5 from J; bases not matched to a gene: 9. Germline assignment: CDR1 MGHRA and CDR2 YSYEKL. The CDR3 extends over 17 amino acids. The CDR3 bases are TGCGCCAGCAGCCAAGATCAGTTCAGGGGGCTTCATCAGCCCCAGCATTTT. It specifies CASSQDQFRGLHQPQHF.

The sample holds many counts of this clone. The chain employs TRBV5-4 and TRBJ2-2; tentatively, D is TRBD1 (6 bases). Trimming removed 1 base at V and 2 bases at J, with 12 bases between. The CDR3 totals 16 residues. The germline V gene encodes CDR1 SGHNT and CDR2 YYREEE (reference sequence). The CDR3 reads CASSLNTGHNTGELFF. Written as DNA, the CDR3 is TGTGCCAGCAGCTTGAACACGGGACACAACACCGGGGAGCTGTTTTTT. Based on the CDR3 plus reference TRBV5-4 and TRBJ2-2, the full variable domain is ETGVTQSPTHLIKTRGQQVTLRCSSQSGHNTVSWYQQALGQGPQFIFQYYREEENGRGNFPPRFSGLQFPNYSSELNVNALELDDSALYLCASSLNTGHNTGELFFGEGSRLTVL.

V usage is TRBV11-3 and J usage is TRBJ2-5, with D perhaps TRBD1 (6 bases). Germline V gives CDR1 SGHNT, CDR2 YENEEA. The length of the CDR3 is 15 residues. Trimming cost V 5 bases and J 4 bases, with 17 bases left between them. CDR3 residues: CASSPDGQPAETQYF. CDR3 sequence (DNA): TGTGCCAGCAGCCCCGACGGACAGCCCGCAGAGACCCAGTACTTC.

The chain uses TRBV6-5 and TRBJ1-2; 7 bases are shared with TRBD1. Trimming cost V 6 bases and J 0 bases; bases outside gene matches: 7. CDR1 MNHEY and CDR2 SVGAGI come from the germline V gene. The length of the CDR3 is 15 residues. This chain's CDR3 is CASRRQGLANYGYTF. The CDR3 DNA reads TGTGCCAGCAGGAGACAGGGACTGGCTAACTATGGCTACACCTTC.

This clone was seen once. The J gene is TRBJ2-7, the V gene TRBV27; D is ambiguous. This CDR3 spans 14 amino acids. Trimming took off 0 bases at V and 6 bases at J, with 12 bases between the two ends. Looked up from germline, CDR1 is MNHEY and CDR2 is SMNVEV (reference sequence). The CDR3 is CASSLSPSAGEQYF. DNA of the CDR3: TGTGCCAGCAGTTTATCCCCTTCTGCAGGCGAGCAGTACTTC.

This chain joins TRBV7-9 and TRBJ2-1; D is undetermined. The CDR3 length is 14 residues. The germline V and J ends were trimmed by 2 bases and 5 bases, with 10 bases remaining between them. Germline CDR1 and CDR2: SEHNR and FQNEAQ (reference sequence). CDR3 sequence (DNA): TGTGCCAGCAGCTTAACAGCCCCTAACAATGAGCAGTTCTTC. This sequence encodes CASSLTAPNNEQFF.

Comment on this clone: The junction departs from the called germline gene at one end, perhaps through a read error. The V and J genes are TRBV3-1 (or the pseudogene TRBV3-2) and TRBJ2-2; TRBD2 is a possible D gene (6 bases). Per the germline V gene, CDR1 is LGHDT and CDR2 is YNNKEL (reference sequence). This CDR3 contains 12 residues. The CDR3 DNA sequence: TGTGCCAGCAGTTGGGGGGTCGGGGAGCCGTTTTTT. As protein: CASSWGVGEPFF.

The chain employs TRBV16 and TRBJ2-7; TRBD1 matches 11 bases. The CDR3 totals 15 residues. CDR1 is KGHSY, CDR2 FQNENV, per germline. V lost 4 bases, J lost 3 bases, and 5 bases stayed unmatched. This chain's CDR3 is CASSRGQGAFYEQYF. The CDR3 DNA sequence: TGTGCCAGCAGCCGAGGACAGGGGGCATTCTACGAGCAGTACTTC. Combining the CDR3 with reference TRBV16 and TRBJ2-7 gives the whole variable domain GEEVAQTPKHLVRGEGQKAKLYCAPIKGHSYVFWYQQVLKNEFKFLISFQNENVFDETGMPKERFSAKCLPNSPCSLEIQATKLEDSAVYFCASSRGQGAFYEQYFGPGTRLTVT.

In DNA, the CDR3 is TGTGCCAGCAGCTTGGTAGTTCTAGCGGGGGTTGGGCGGGAGCAGTACTTC. Translating gives CASSLVVLAGVGREQYF. The chain employs TRBV5-4 and TRBJ2-7; the match to TRBD2 covers 10 bases. The V segment lost 0 bases and the J segment 7 bases; nucleotides outside the gene matches: 13. Looked up from germline, CDR1 is SGHNT and CDR2 is YYREEE (reference sequence). The CDR3 loop spans 17 amino acids.

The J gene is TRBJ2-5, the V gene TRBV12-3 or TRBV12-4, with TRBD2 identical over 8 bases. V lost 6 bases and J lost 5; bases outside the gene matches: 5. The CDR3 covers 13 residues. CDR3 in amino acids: CASRSTSVETQYF. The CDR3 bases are TGTGCCAGCAGATCGACTAGCGTCGAGACCCAGTACTTC.

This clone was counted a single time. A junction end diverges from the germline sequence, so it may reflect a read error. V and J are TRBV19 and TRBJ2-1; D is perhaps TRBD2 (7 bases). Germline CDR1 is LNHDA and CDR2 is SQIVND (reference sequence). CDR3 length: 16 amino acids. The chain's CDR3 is CASSQQRGGKGDEQFF. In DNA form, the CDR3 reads TGCGCCAGTAGCCAGCAAAGGGGGGGGAAAGGGGATGAGCAGTTCTTC.

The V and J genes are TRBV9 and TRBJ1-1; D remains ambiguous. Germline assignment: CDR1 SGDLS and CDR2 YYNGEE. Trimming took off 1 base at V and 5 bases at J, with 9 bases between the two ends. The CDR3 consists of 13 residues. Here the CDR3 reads CASSVSLGTEAFF. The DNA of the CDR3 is TGTGCCAGCAGCGTATCCCTCGGGACTGAAGCTTTCTTT.

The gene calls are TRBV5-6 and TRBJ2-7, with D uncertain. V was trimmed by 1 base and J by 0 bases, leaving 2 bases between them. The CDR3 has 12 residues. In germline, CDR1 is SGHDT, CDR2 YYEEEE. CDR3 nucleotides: TGTGCCAGCAGCTTGCGCTCCTACGAGCAGTACTTC. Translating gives CASSLRSYEQYF.

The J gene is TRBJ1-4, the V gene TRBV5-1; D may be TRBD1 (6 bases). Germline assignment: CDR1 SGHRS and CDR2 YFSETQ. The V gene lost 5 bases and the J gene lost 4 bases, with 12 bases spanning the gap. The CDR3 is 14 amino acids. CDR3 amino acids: CASSPDSYNEKLFF. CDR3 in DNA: TGCGCCAGCAGTCCGGACAGTTATAATGAAAAACTGTTTTTT.

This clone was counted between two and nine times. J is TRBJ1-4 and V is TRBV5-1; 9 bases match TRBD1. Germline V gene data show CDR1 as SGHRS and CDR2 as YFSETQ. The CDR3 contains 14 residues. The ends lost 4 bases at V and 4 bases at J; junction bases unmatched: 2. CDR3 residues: CASSPGQGNEKLFF. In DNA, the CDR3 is TGCGCCAGCAGCCCGGGACAGGGTAATGAAAAACTGTTTTTT.

As DNA, the CDR3 is TGTGCCAGTCACACGCGCGGGAGGGGCACTGAAGCTTTCTTT. Protein product: CASHTRGRGTEAFF. The V gene is TRBV6-5, the J gene TRBJ1-1; TRBD1 is a possible D gene (5 bases). With 9 bases removed from V and 4 bases from J, the gap between germline ends came to 18 bases. The CDR3 covers 14 residues. Germline V lookup: CDR1 MNHEY, CDR2 SVGAGI.

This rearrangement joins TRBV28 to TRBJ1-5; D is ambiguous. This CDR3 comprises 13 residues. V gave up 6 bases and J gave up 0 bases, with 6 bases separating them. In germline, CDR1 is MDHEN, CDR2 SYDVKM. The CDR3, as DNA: TGTGCCAGCAGAGTGGCTAGCAATCAGCCCCAGCATTTT. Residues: CASRVASNQPQHF.

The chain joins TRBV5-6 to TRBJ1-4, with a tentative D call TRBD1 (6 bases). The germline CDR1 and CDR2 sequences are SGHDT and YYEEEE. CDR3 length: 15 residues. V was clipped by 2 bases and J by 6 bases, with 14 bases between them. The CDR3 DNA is TGTGCCAGCAGCTTACGCCCAGGGGTTGATGAAAAACTGTTTTTT. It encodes CASSLRPGVDEKLFF.

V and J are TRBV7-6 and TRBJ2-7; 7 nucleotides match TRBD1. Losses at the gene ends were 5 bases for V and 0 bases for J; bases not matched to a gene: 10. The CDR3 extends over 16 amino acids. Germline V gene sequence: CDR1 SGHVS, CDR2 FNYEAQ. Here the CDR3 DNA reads TGTGCCAGCAGCCCAAAGATCCGGGACAGCTCCTACGAGCAGTACTTC. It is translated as CASSPKIRDSSYEQYF. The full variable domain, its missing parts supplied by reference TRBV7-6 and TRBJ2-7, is GAGVSQSPRYKVTKRGQDVALRCDPISGHVSLYWYRQALGQGPEFLTYFNYEAQQDKSGLPNDRFSAERPEGSISTLTIQRTEQRDSAMYRCASSPKIRDSSYEQYFGPGTRLTVT.

CDR3 loop: CASSLSWEAHNEQFF. The CDR3 DNA follows: TGTGCCAGCAGTTTATCATGGGAGGCCCACAATGAGCAGTTCTTC. The rearrangement uses TRBV27 and TRBJ2-1, with D tentatively TRBD2 (6 bases). The CDR3 spans 15 residues. The V and J ends lost 0 bases and 5 bases respectively, with 11 bases between them. From germline, CDR1 is MNHEY and CDR2 SMNVEV (reference sequence).

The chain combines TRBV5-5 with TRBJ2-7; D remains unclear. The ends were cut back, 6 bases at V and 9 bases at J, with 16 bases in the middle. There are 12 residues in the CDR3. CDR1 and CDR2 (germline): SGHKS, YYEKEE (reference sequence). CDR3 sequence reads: CASTSVESGQYF. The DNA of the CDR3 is TGTGCCAGCACCTCTGTCGAGTCGGGGCAGTACTTC.

The CDR3 sequence: CASMKVGGLNTGELFF. CDR3 in DNA: TGTGCCAGTATGAAGGTAGGGGGATTGAACACCGGGGAGCTGTTTTTT. This sequence joins TRBV19 and TRBJ2-2, with D maybe TRBD1 (6 bases). V dropped 7 bases and J dropped 1 base, with 16 bases sitting between them. Germline V gene sequence: CDR1 LNHDA, CDR2 SQIVND (reference sequence). There are 16 residues in the CDR3.